The rows below give T cell receptor beta chains drawn from one sample of a study of blood T cells in healthy people across ages. TCRdb reprocessed the 5' RACE reads with MiXCR, giving one entry per CDR3 protein. This repertoire shows over a million distinct CDR3 sequences, roughly 60% found once; its top ten account for roughly 7%. Sequencing was performed on blood. The origin of the receptors is a man between 18 and 35 years old in good health. The CDR3 runs from the conserved cysteine through the conserved F or W. D genes are given only for firm matches. Clone size, where shown, is once, few, many, or a class for clones that have expanded.

TGTGCCAGCGGGAGAGCGGGGGGGCCCTACAATGAGCAGTTCTTC,CASGRAGGPYNEQFF,15,-,TRBD2,TRBV28,TRBJ2-1
TGTGCCAGCAGCTTAGCGCTACATGAGCAGTTCTTC,CASSLALHEQFF,12,-,-,TRBV7-9,TRBJ2-1
TGCAGCGCCTCACCCGACTTAGGAGTCTACGAGCAGTACTTC,CSASPDLGVYEQYF,14,-,-,TRBV29-1,TRBJ2-7
TGCGCCAGCAGCCAACCGGACCCGTATTGGCTACATAACTATGGCTACACCTTC,CASSQPDPYWLHNYGYTF,18,-,-,TRBV4-1,TRBJ1-2
TGCGCCCGGGTAGGTGGAGGGGGAATTCAGCCCCAGCATTTT,CARVGGGGIQPQHF,14,-,-,TRBV5-1,TRBJ1-5
TGTGCCACCAGTGAAGGGACAGGATACTCACCCCTCCACTTT,CATSEGTGYSPLHF,14,-,TRBD1,TRBV24-1,TRBJ1-6
TGTGCCAGCAGCTTATATCCGAACTCCGGTCACGAGCAGTACTTC,CASSLYPNSGHEQYF,15,few,-,TRBV7-2,TRBJ2-7
TGTGCCAGCAGCCCGTCAGGGGGGGAGTACAATGAGCAGTTCTTC,CASSPSGGEYNEQFF,15,-,-,TRBV7-2,TRBJ2-1
TGCAGCGTTGAAATACCAGATCACTATGGCTACACCTTC,CSVEIPDHYGYTF,13,-,-,TRBV29-1,TRBJ1-2
TGCAGTGCGGTTATCGGCAGGGTAGGCGAGCAGTACTTC,CSAVIGRVGEQYF,13,once,-,TRBV20-1,TRBJ2-7
TGTGCCAGCACCCGGGACCCCGGCGGGGAGCTGTTTTTT,CASTRDPGGELFF,13,-,-,TRBV12-3/TRBV12-4,TRBJ2-2
TGCAGCGTTGGTGGACAGGCCAATCAGCCCCAGCATTTT,CSVGGQANQPQHF,13,-,TRBD1,TRBV29-1,TRBJ1-5
TGTGCCAGCAGTCAACAGGGACTTTGGCAAGAGACCCAGTACTTC,CASSQQGLWQETQYF,15,-,-,TRBV27,TRBJ2-5
TGTGCCAGCAGTTACTCGAGGACAGGGGGCACTGAAGCTTTCTTT,CASSYSRTGGTEAFF,15,few,TRBD1,TRBV6-2/TRBV6-3,TRBJ1-1
TGTGCCAGCAGCTTCCGGGGGGCTGAGAGCAATCAGCCCCAGCATTTT,CASSFRGAESNQPQHF,16,-,-,TRBV5-5,TRBJ1-5
TGTGCCAGCAGCCACGACAGGCCCTATGGCTACACCTTC,CASSHDRPYGYTF,13,-,-,TRBV9,TRBJ1-2
TGTGCCAGCAGCTTAGGTATACAGTACAATGAGCAGTACTTC,CASSLGIQYNEQYF,14,-,-,TRBV7-8,TRBJ2-7
TGTGCCAGCAGGGCACTTAGCGGGGGGATTACAGATACGCAGTATTTT,CASRALSGGITDTQYF,16,-,TRBD2,TRBV6-2/TRBV6-3,TRBJ2-3
TGTGCCAGCAGCCAACTAGCGGGAGGGCCGGACGAGCAGTACTTC,CASSQLAGGPDEQYF,15,-,TRBD2,TRBV3-1,TRBJ2-7
TGTGCCAGCAGTGAAGACAGAGCTCAAGAGACCCAGTACTTC,CASSEDRAQETQYF,14,-,-,TRBV2,TRBJ2-5
TGCAGTGCTAGACACGGGAGGGAGCAGTACTTC,CSARHGREQYF,11,-,TRBD2,TRBV20-1,TRBJ2-5
TGTGCCAGCACCTGGAGGCAATGGGTAGTAAATTCACCCCTCCACTTT,CASTWRQWVVNSPLHF,16,few,-,TRBV7-2,TRBJ1-6
TGTGCCAGCAGCTCCCTTTCCGGCCCCTCCGGCGGCTACACCTTC,CASSSLSGPSGGYTF,15,few,-,TRBV7-9,TRBJ1-2
TGCAGTGCCCAAGTCCTAGCGGGGGGGCTTAACGAGCAGTACTTC,CSAQVLAGGLNEQYF,15,-,TRBD2,TRBV20-1,TRBJ2-7
TGTGCCAGCAGTTACCACAGGGGGCTCGACGAGCAGTACTTC,CASSYHRGLDEQYF,14,-,TRBD1,TRBV7-9,TRBJ2-7
TGTGCCAGCAGCTGGTCCCAGGGGGCCCTTGCGGACAATGAGCAGTTCTTC,CASSWSQGALADNEQFF,17,-,TRBD1,TRBV9,TRBJ2-1
TGTGCCAGCAGTCTCTCCTCGGCGGCCCACACAGATACGCAGTATTTT,CASSLSSAAHTDTQYF,16,-,-,TRBV6-5,TRBJ2-3